Listed below are T cell receptor beta chains from one sample, sequenced in a study of control samples from healthy donors and cancer patients. Generated by immunoSEQ multiplex PCR, the TCRdb table keeps only in-frame clones and is missing some. This table holds around 30,000 clones, approximately 95% found once. Input material: blood. The source of these receptors is a man between 60 and 75 years old in good health. Each CDR3 is given with its conserved first and last residue. A D gene is named only where the DNA matches it firmly. Some rows have no size entry. The others give once, few or many, or a class for an expanded clone.

D	V	J	size	CDR3	DNA
-	TRBV7-6	TRBJ1-5	-	CASSLAAGVGQPQHF	TGTGCCAGCAGCTTAGCGGCAGGGGTTGGTCAGCCCCAGCATTTT
-	TRBV11-2	TRBJ1-6	-	CASSLSHKDRIQYSPLHF	TGTGCCAGCAGCTTAAGCCATAAGGACCGAATACAGTATTCACCCCTCCACTTT
-	TRBV9	TRBJ2-7	-	CASSEQGRGADEQYF	TGTGCCAGCAGCGAACAGGGTAGGGGGGCTGACGAGCAGTACTTC
-	TRBV19	TRBJ2-1	once	CASLSTSYNEQFF	TGTGCCAGTCTCTCGACATCTTACAATGAGCAGTTCTTC
-	TRBV7-9	TRBJ1-1	-	CASSSGAGWTEAFF	TGTGCCAGCAGTTCAGGGGCAGGGTGGACTGAAGCTTTCTTT
TRBD1	TRBV19	TRBJ1-1	once	CASKGQGSGNTEAFF	TGTGCCAGTAAGGGACAGGGGAGTGGGAACACTGAAGCTTTCTTT
TRBD1	TRBV5-1	TRBJ1-1	-	CASSPIQGASMNTEAFF	TGCGCCAGCAGCCCGATACAGGGGGCTAGCATGAACACTGAAGCTTTCTTT
-	TRBV9	TRBJ2-3	once	CASSLSSVPTDTQYF	TGTGCCAGCAGCCTAAGCAGCGTACCCACAGATACGCAGTATTTT
-	TRBV23-1	TRBJ2-4	-	CASSLNSQASQNIQYF	TGCGCCAGCAGTCTGAACTCCCAAGCTTCCCAAAACATTCAGTACTTC
-	TRBV7-2	TRBJ1-1	-	CASSPDRLNTEAFF	TGTGCCAGCAGCCCAGACAGGTTGAACACTGAAGCTTTCTTT
-	TRBV6-2/TRBV6-3	TRBJ2-4	-	CASSKQGGRNIQYF	TGTGCCAGCAGTAAACAGGGAGGTCGGAACATTCAGTACTTC
TRBD1	TRBV6-5	TRBJ1-5	-	CASRRGDSSNQPQHF	TGTGCCAGCAGAAGAGGGGACAGTAGCAATCAGCCCCAGCATTTT
-	TRBV30	TRBJ1-1	-	CAWREGNGITFF	TGTGCCTGGAGAGAGGGAAATGGAATAACTTTCTTT
-	TRBV7-2	TRBJ1-1	-	CASSLQGVATEAFF	TGTGCCAGCAGCTTACAGGGAGTAGCCACTGAAGCTTTCTTT
-	TRBV6-2/TRBV6-3	TRBJ1-6	-	CASSYRSSGLSSYNSPLHF	TGTGCCAGCAGTTACAGATCGTCAGGGCTTAGCTCCTATAATTCACCCCTCCACTTT
-	TRBV6-2/TRBV6-3	TRBJ1-2	-	CASSRDGPTYGYTF	TGTGCCAGCAGTCGCGATGGACCGACGTATGGCTACACCTTC
-	TRBV6-2/TRBV6-3	TRBJ2-5	-	CASSYRDPSISGETQYF	TGTGCCAGCAGTTACCGGGACCCTTCGATTTCTGGGGAGACCCAGTACTTC
-	TRBV10-3	TRBJ1-5	-	CAISEGQIKWKTGNQPQHF	TGTGCCATCAGTGAGGGACAAATAAAATGGAAGACGGGCAATCAGCCCCAGCATTTT
TRBD2	TRBV24-1	TRBJ2-1	-	CATSDLALSSGTYNEQFF	TGTGCCACCAGTGACCTCGCCCTGTCTAGCGGGACCTACAATGAGCAGTTCTTC
TRBD1	TRBV6-6	TRBJ1-4	-	CASIKQGTTNEKLFF	TGTGCCAGCATCAAACAGGGGACAACTAATGAAAAACTGTTTTTT
TRBD1	TRBV28	TRBJ1-1	-	CASSSLRQGYMNTEAFF	TGTGCCAGCAGTTCCCTACGACAGGGCTACATGAACACTGAAGCTTTCTTT
-	TRBV18	TRBJ1-4	-	CASSPGAEEKLFF	TGTGCCAGCTCACCAGGGGCGGAGGAAAAACTGTTTTTT
TRBD1	TRBV6-5	TRBJ1-2	-	CASSYSRQGDYGYTF	TGTGCCAGCAGTTACTCGCGACAGGGAGACTATGGCTACACCTTC
-	TRBV6-2/TRBV6-3	TRBJ1-1	-	CASSYSMGGITEAFF	TGTGCCAGCAGTTACTCGATGGGGGGCATCACTGAAGCTTTCTTT
-	TRBV6-5	TRBJ1-5	-	CASSYSTASNQPQHF	TGTGCCAGCAGTTACTCTACAGCGAGCAATCAGCCCCAGCATTTT
-	TRBV6-5	TRBJ1-2	-	CASSYSQGRYGGYTF	TGTGCCAGCAGTTACTCGCAGGGTAGATACGGTGGCTACACCTTC
TRBD2	TRBV7-9	TRBJ2-1	-	CASSPPGLAGNEQFF	TGTGCCAGCAGCCCGCCGGGACTAGCCGGCAATGAGCAGTTCTTC
-	TRBV7-2	TRBJ1-2	-	CASSLEAAAGGYGYTF	TGTGCCAGCAGCTTAGAGGCGGCGGCGGGAGGCTATGGCTACACCTTC
TRBD1	TRBV5-4	TRBJ1-2	-	CASSNQGAAYGYTF	TGTGCCAGCAGCAATCAGGGGGCTGCCTATGGCTACACCTTC
TRBD2	TRBV5-1	TRBJ2-7	-	CASSDPSGGLTYEQYF	TGCGCCAGCAGCGACCCTAGCGGGGGGCTAACCTACGAGCAGTACTTC
TRBD1	TRBV29-1	TRBJ2-5	-	CSVERTGRETQYF	TGCAGCGTTGAAAGGACAGGGCGGGAGACCCAGTACTTC
-	TRBV7-2	TRBJ1-1	large	CASSSFLMGSTEAFF	TGTGCCAGCAGTTCTTTCCTCATGGGGTCCACTGAAGCTTTCTTT
-	TRBV28	TRBJ1-1	-	CASSLQGPTEAFF	TGTGCCAGCAGTTTGCAGGGTCCCACTGAAGCTTTCTTT
TRBD1	TRBV7-2	TRBJ1-1	-	CASSSDPTGAITEAFF	TGTGCCAGCAGCTCAGATCCGACAGGGGCGATCACTGAAGCTTTCTTT
-	TRBV6-5	TRBJ1-1	-	CASSYSGARGQGEAFF	TGTGCCAGCAGTTACTCCGGGGCCAGGGGCCAGGGTGAAGCTTTCTTT
TRBD1	TRBV6-4	TRBJ1-2	-	CASSEGTGYGYTF	TGTGCCAGCAGTGAAGGGACAGGCTATGGCTACACCTTC
-	TRBV5-4	TRBJ1-1	-	CASSFGRGTEAFF	TGTGCCAGCAGCTTTGGTCGTGGCACTGAAGCTTTCTTT
TRBD1	TRBV28	TRBJ2-3	-	CASSLDRANTQYF	TGTGCCAGCAGTCTGGACAGGGCAAATACGCAGTATTTT
TRBD1	TRBV5-1	TRBJ2-1	-	CASSLTGQGADNEQFF	TGCGCCAGCAGCTTAACGGGGCAGGGGGCCGACAATGAGCAGTTCTTC
-	TRBV6-4	TRBJ1-1	-	CASRAGVNTEAFF	TGTGCCAGCAGAGCAGGGGTGAACACTGAAGCTTTCTTT
-	TRBV5-4	TRBJ1-6	-	CASSSLRDNNSPLHF	TGTGCCAGCAGCTCCTTACGGGACAATAATTCACCCCTCCACTTT
TRBD2	TRBV28	TRBJ2-2	-	CASSALGGIGELFF	TGTGCCAGCAGTGCCTTGGGGGGGATCGGGGAGCTGTTTTTT
-	TRBV2	TRBJ1-4	-	CASRQPIGSTNEKLFF	TGTGCCAGCAGGCAGCCGATCGGGTCAACTAATGAAAAACTGTTTTTT
-	TRBV27	TRBJ2-7	-	CASSLGQGPAYEQYF	TGTGCCAGCAGTTTAGGGCAGGGTCCGGCCTACGAGCAGTACTTC
-	TRBV6-5	TRBJ2-7	-	CASSYSSWSYEQYF	TGTGCCAGCAGTTACTCGAGTTGGTCCTACGAGCAGTACTTC
-	TRBV5-1	TRBJ1-5	-	CASSEIQGKQPQHF	TGCGCCAGCAGCGAGATACAGGGTAAACAGCCCCAGCATTTT
TRBD1	TRBV27	TRBJ2-1	-	CASSPRTGSEQFF	TGTGCCAGCAGTCCAAGGACAGGATCTGAGCAGTTCTTC
-	TRBV28	TRBJ1-1	once	CASSLEGRRRTEAFF	TGTGCCAGCAGCCTCGAGGGGCGAAGGAGAACTGAAGCTTTCTTT
-	TRBV6-1	TRBJ2-7	-	CASSDMYEQYF	TGTGCCAGCAGTGACATGTACGAGCAGTACTTC
TRBD1	TRBV5-1	TRBJ1-2	-	CASSPQGGGNYGYTF	TGCGCCAGCAGCCCCCAAGGGGGCGGGAACTATGGCTACACCTTC
-	TRBV6-2/TRBV6-3	TRBJ1-2	-	CASSYSTGIGYTF	TGTGCCAGCAGTTACTCGACGGGGATAGGCTACACCTTC